This T cell receptor (beta chain) emerged from a study of monozygotic twins with inflammatory bowel disease. General observations from the study: Backing was not found for a single strong signal or clonotype associated with IBD.

Input per TCR library consisted of approximately 3.5 ug of total RNA. Reprocessing the 5' RACE reads, TCRdb reports a single entry for every CDR3 protein and omits DNA. This listing includes 140,000 to 150,000 distinct CDR3 sequences. Worth noting for this clonotype: Its antigen is not identified.

The sequenced sample consisted of blood. The TCR sequence derives from a human donor with ulcerative colitis or Crohn's disease, or a healthy co-twin of an affected twin (not recorded which).

CDR3 in amino acids: CSAPTGGNEQFF. The V gene is TRBV20-1, the J gene TRBJ2-1; TCRdb returns TRBD1, unconfirmable since there is no DNA. Germline CDR1 and CDR2: DFQATT and SNEGSKA (reference sequence). CDR3 length equals 12 residues.